Presented here are 19 T cell receptor beta chains from one specimen sequenced in a study of monozygotic twins with cystic fibrosis. Repertoires were generated with immunoSEQ multiplex PCR, while TCRdb's copy carries only in-frame clones and drops some. This table has about 25,000 clones, over 75% appearing once. Sequencing was performed on blood. Receptors were obtained from a girl aged 2 to 9 with cystic fibrosis.

The chain is built from TRBV4-1 and TRBJ2-3; D is undetermined. V gave up 0 bases and J gave up 6 bases, with 16 bases separating them. Germline loops: CDR1 MGHRA, CDR2 YSYEKL. This CDR3 spans 16 amino acids. Written as DNA, the CDR3 is TGCGCCAGCAGCCAAGACGCTATGTACAGAGGTGATACGCAGTATTTT. As protein: CASSQDAMYRGDTQYF.

The chain combines TRBV2 with TRBJ1-1; 8 bases match TRBD1. CDR1 SNHLY and CDR2 FYNNEI come from the germline V gene. The CDR3 is made up of 14 amino acids. V lost 8 bases to trimming and J lost 0 bases; unmatched junction nucleotides: 5. The CDR3 region is CASFRGRMNTEAFF. The DNA for the CDR3 is TGTGCCAGCTTCAGGGGGCGAATGAACACTGAAGCTTTCTTT. Complete variable domain (other parts from reference TRBV2 and TRBJ1-1): EPEVTQTPSHQVTQMGQEVILRCVPISNHLYFYWYRQILGQKVEFLVSFYNNEISEKSEIFDDQFSVERPDGSNFTLKIRSTKLEDSAMYFCASFRGRMNTEAFFGQGTRLTVV.

This clone appeared a few times. The genes are TRBV29-1 and TRBJ1-2, with D hard to call. The CDR3 length is 12 residues. Deletions cut 4 bases from V and 2 bases from J, with 8 bases between. Germline assignment: CDR1 SQVTM and CDR2 ANQGSEA. CDR3 amino acids: CSVGPGNYGYTF. CDR3 DNA: TGCAGCGTTGGTCCGGGAAACTATGGCTACACCTTC.

The chain carries TRBV7-8 and TRBJ1-2, with D possibly matching TRBD1 (5 bases). Trimming cost V 0 bases and J 8 bases, with 13 bases left between them. The CDR3 runs 14 residues. CDR1 SGHVS and CDR2 FQNEAQ come from the germline V gene. As DNA, the CDR3 is TGTGCCAGCAGCTTAGCGGGGACGGCGTTGGGCTACACCTTC. Its translation is CASSLAGTALGYTF. Filled out from reference TRBV7-8 and TRBJ1-2, the complete variable domain reads GAGVSQSPRYKVAKRGQDVALRCDPISGHVSLFWYQQALGQGPEFLTYFQNEAQLDKSGLPSDRFFAERPEGSVSTLKIQRTQQEDSAVYLCASSLAGTALGYTFGSGTRLTVV.

This chain links TRBV5-1 with TRBJ1-2, with D maybe TRBD1 (5 bases). This CDR3 region has 15 residues. The V and J ends lost 4 bases and 0 bases respectively, with 13 bases between them. Germline V gene lookup returns CDR1 SGHRS and CDR2 YFSETQ. The CDR3 region has the DNA TGCGCCAGCAGCACCAACAGGCCTGCTAACTATGGCTACACCTTC. Its translation: CASSTNRPANYGYTF.

The chain links TRBV6-4 to TRBJ2-3, with D maybe TRBD2 (7 bases). Germline loops: CDR1 MRHNA, CDR2 SNTAGT. V was clipped by 2 bases and J by 5 bases, with 11 bases between them. The length of the CDR3 is 14 residues. CDR3 sequence reads: CASSDGGAGDTQYF. DNA for the CDR3: TGTGCCAGCAGTGACGGGGGGGCGGGAGATACGCAGTATTTT.

The chain recombines TRBV15 with TRBJ2-3, with 8 positions matching TRBD1. Germline V gene sequence: CDR1 LNHNV, CDR2 YYDKDF (reference sequence). With 2 bases clipped from V and 0 bases from J, the junction kept 7 bases outside the gene matches. This CDR3 contains 17 residues. The CDR3 DNA is TGTGCCACCAGCAGAACGGGGACAGGACTGAGCACAGATACGCAGTATTTT. Protein sequence: CATSRTGTGLSTDTQYF.

CDR3 protein: CASSEWQGAGADTQYF. CDR3 sequence (DNA): TGTGCCAGCAGTGAATGGCAGGGTGCTGGGGCAGATACGCAGTATTTT. The chain joins TRBV25-1 to TRBJ2-3, with D possibly TRBD1 on 5 matching bases. Trimming pared 1 base from V and 4 bases from J, leaving 15 bases between. The germline V gene has CDR1 MGHDK and CDR2 SYGVNS. The CDR3 extends over 16 amino acids.

The CDR3 DNA is TGCGCCAGCAGCTCACCTCTGTCGGGGCGGGGGCGACCCACAGATACGCAGTATTTT. It is translated as CASSSPLSGRGRPTDTQYF. The chain combines TRBV5-1 with TRBJ2-3; tentatively, D is TRBD2 (7 bases). V lost 3 bases and J 2 bases, leaving 25 bases between the germline ends. Germline CDR1 reads SGHRS; CDR2 reads YFSETQ. The CDR3 extends over 19 amino acids.

This rearrangement joins TRBV7-9 to TRBJ1-6, with 7 nucleotides matching TRBD1. Germline V gene sequence: CDR1 SEHNR, CDR2 FQNEAQ (reference sequence). The CDR3 spans 15 residues. V trimming: 0 bases; J trimming: 8 bases; junction bases outside the gene matches: 4. CDR3 DNA sequence: TGTGCCAGCAGCTTAGCGGGCAGGGGGGATTCACCCCTCCACTTT. This sequence encodes CASSLAGRGDSPLHF.

The rearrangement uses TRBV5-6 and TRBJ1-1; 7 positions match TRBD1. CDR3 length equals 15 residues. Germline loops: CDR1 SGHDT, CDR2 YYEEEE. The V gene end was trimmed by 2 bases and the J gene end by 8 bases; junction bases not matched to a gene: 12. In nucleotides, the CDR3 is TGTGCCAGCAGCTTTTCCCACAGGGGAGGAGCGGAAGCTTTCTTT. Its protein product is CASSFSHRGGAEAFF.

The chain employs TRBV9 and TRBJ2-1; TRBD2 agrees at 10 bases. The junction had 4 bases not matched to a gene; V was cut back by 0 bases and J by 1 base. This CDR3 has 17 residues. Germline V CDR1 and CDR2: SGDLS, YYNGEE. The DNA of the CDR3 is TGTGCCAGCAGCGTAGGGTATAGCGGGGGGTCCTACAATGAGCAGTTCTTC. Protein: CASSVGYSGGSYNEQFF.

The CDR3 is CASSAGTPSYEQYF. CDR3 coding DNA: TGTGCCAGCAGCGCCGGGACTCCCTCCTACGAGCAGTACTTC. V and J are TRBV19 and TRBJ2-7, with D possibly matching TRBD2 (6 bases). This CDR3 is built from 14 residues. Trimming left V 9 bases short and J 0 bases short, with 15 bases between. Looked up from germline, CDR1 is LNHDA and CDR2 is SQIVND (reference sequence).

CDR3 in amino acids: CASSYFGFNQPQHF. DNA for the CDR3: TGTGCCAGCAGCTACTTTGGGTTTAATCAGCCCCAGCATTTT. This chain connects TRBV7-2 to TRBJ1-5; D remains unclear. The CDR3 totals 14 residues. The ends were cut back, 4 bases at V and 4 bases at J, with 11 bases in the middle. The V gene's germline CDR1 is SGHTA and CDR2 FQGNSA. Based on the CDR3 plus reference TRBV7-2 and TRBJ1-5, the full variable domain is GAGVSQSPSNKVTEKGKDVELRCDPISGHTALYWYRQSLGQGLEFLIYFQGNSAPDKSGLPSDRFSAERTGGSVSTLTIQRTQQEDSAVYLCASSYFGFNQPQHFGDGTRLSIL.

The chain employs TRBV5-1 and TRBJ2-7; TRBD2 aligns across 11 bases. CDR1 and CDR2 from the germline V gene are SGHRS and YFSETQ. J gave up 2 bases and V 0 bases, and 1 base lay outside the gene matches. CDR3 length: 15 residues. The DNA for the CDR3 is TGCGCCAGCAGCTTGGTTAGCGGGGGGGCCTACGAGCAGTACTTC. This gives the protein CASSLVSGGAYEQYF.

The chain couples TRBV13 to TRBJ1-4, with 7 bases matching TRBD1. The ends lost 8 bases at V and 6 bases at J; junction bases unmatched: 9. CDR3 size: 14 residues. Germline lookup yields CDR1 PRHDT and CDR2 FYEKMQ (reference sequence). The CDR3 nucleotides read TGTGCCAGCTCCCACAGGGGATATCATGAAAAACTGTTTTTT. This translates into CASSHRGYHEKLFF.

The rearrangement links TRBV6-5 to TRBJ2-2; either TRBD1 or TRBD2 may fit D (5 bases each). The CDR3 length is 15 residues. CDR1 and CDR2 from the germline V gene are MNHEY and SVGAGI. The ends were cut back, 0 bases at V and 4 bases at J, with 9 bases in the middle. CDR3 sequence (DNA): TGTGCCAGCAGTTACTCCGGGGCGGGCACCGGGGAGCTGTTTTTT. Its translation is CASSYSGAGTGELFF.

V gene TRBV5-6 combines with J gene TRBJ1-2; unclear D gene. The CDR3 spans 12 residues. Germline V gives CDR1 SGHDT, CDR2 YYEEEE. Trimming left V 2 bases short and J 3 bases short, with 5 bases between. CDR3 in amino acids: CASSLKDYGYTF. CDR3 coding DNA: TGTGCCAGCAGCTTAAAAGACTATGGCTACACCTTC. The variable domain in full, completed from reference TRBV5-6 and TRBJ1-2, reads DAGVTQSPTHLIKTRGQQVTLRCSPKSGHDTVSWYQQALGQGPQFIFQYYEEEERQRGNFPDRFSGHQFPNYSSELNVNALLLGDSALYLCASSLKDYGYTFGSGTRLTVV.

The chain combines TRBV1 with TRBJ1-5. TRBV1 is classified as a pseudogene. The CDR3 runs 14 residues. Written as DNA, the CDR3 is TGCACCAGCCCCCGGCAAGCTGCCCATCAGCCCCAGCATTTT. This translates into CTSPRQAAHQPQHF.